Listed below are T cell receptor beta chains from one sample, sequenced in a study of cytomegalovirus exposure and HLA in healthy donors. Assay used: immunoSEQ multiplex PCR; TCRdb lists only in-frame clones, some missing. The repertoire holds 180,000 or so clones, with 76% as singletons. Sequenced input: PBMCs. The receptors originated from a female donor in good health and CMV-seronegative. Each CDR3 is given with its conserved first and last residue. A D gene is named only where the DNA matches it firmly. Some rows have no size entry. The others give once, few or many, or a class for an expanded clone.

>TRBV27|.|.|TRBJ2-1
CASSLREGLGSYNEQFF
TGTGCCAGCAGTTTAAGAGAGGGTTTGGGCTCCTACAATGAGCAGTTCTTC
>TRBV6-5|TRBD2|.|TRBJ2-3
CASSRGLADTQYF
TGTGCCAGCAGTCGCGGACTAGCGGATACGCAGTATTTT
>TRBV6-1|.|.|TRBJ1-5
CASISVLRQPQHF
TGTGCCAGCATTTCAGTCCTCCGACAGCCCCAGCATTTT
>TRBV7-2|TRBD1|few|TRBJ1-1
CASSLHRGHNTEAFF
TGTGCCAGCAGCCTCCACAGGGGGCACAACACTGAAGCTTTCTTT
>TRBV28|.|few|TRBJ2-2
CASSRGGGNTGELFF
TGTGCCAGCAGCCGAGGGGGTGGGAACACCGGGGAGCTGTTTTTT
>TRBV18|.|few|TRBJ1-1
CASSGGQLMNTEAFF
TGTGCCAGCTCCGGTGGACAGCTCATGAACACTGAAGCTTTCTTT
>TRBV19|.|.|TRBJ1-2
CASNKDSNNYGYTF
TGTGCCAGTAATAAGGACAGCAATAACTATGGCTACACCTTC
>TRBV28|TRBD1|.|TRBJ2-2
CASRSGTGGPTGELFF
TGTGCCAGCAGGTCCGGGACAGGGGGCCCCACCGGGGAGCTGTTTTTT
>TRBV4-1|.|.|TRBJ2-7
CASSQRDSFSYEQYF
TGCGCCAGCAGCCAACGGGACTCCTTTAGCTACGAGCAGTACTTC
>TRBV7-2|.|.|TRBJ1-1
CASSLRAEGEAFF
TGTGCCAGCAGCTTAAGGGCCGAGGGTGAAGCTTTCTTT
>TRBV7-9|TRBD1|once|TRBJ1-4
CASSFPGTVEKLFF
TGTGCCAGCAGCTTCCCCGGGACAGTTGAAAAACTGTTTTTT
>TRBV2|.|.|TRBJ2-3
CAKLPVADTQYF
TGTGCCAAATTGCCAGTGGCAGATACGCAGTATTTT
>TRBV5-6|.|.|TRBJ2-7
CASSLGGQNSYEQYF
TGTGCCAGCAGCTTGGGGGGCCAAAACTCCTACGAGCAGTACTTC
>TRBV6-6|TRBD1|.|TRBJ2-4
CASRTGQGEGYSQYF
TGTGCCAGCAGGACGGGACAGGGGGAAGGTTACAGTCAGTACTTC
>TRBV4-3|TRBD1|.|TRBJ1-1
CASSQYQGGSTEAFF
TGCGCCAGCAGCCAATATCAGGGGGGTAGCACTGAAGCTTTCTTT
>TRBV6-5|TRBD2|few|TRBJ2-3
CASRGDYLTDTQYF
TGTGCCAGCAGGGGGGACTACCTCACAGATACGCAGTATTTT
>TRBV6-5|.|.|TRBJ1-6
CASRVRVENSPLHF
TGTGCCAGCAGGGTCAGGGTCGAGAATTCACCCCTCCACTTT
>TRBV4-3|TRBD1|.|TRBJ2-7
CASSHGTGSDSYEQYF
TGCGCCAGCAGCCATGGGACAGGATCGGACTCCTACGAGCAGTACTTC
>TRBV11-3|TRBD2|.|TRBJ2-1
CASSLGLPGLAGVNEQFF
TGTGCCAGCAGCTTAGGGCTGCCGGGACTAGCGGGTGTCAATGAGCAGTTCTTC
>TRBV7-3|TRBD1|.|TRBJ2-3
CASSPQGVNTDTQYF
TGTGCCAGCAGCCCCCAGGGGGTAAACACAGATACGCAGTATTTT
>TRBV2|TRBD2|.|TRBJ2-1
CASSTLAGAGNEQFF
TGTGCCAGCAGTACCCTAGCGGGAGCGGGCAATGAGCAGTTCTTC
>TRBV7-2|TRBD1|.|TRBJ2-5
CASSWDRAETQYF
TGTGCCAGCAGCTGGGACAGGGCGGAGACCCAGTACTTC
>TRBV13|TRBD2|.|TRBJ2-7
CASSQTSSGRDGSYEQYF
TGTGCCAGCAGCCAAACCTCTAGCGGGAGGGATGGGTCCTACGAGCAGTACTTC
>TRBV21-1|.|once|TRBJ2-7
CASSTRDRMGLAGDSREQYF
TGTGCCAGCAGCACGCGGGACAGGATGGGACTAGCGGGAGATTCGCGAGAGCAGTACTTC
>TRBV4-2|.|.|TRBJ2-7
CASSQDLAASWDEQYF
TGTGCCAGCAGCCAAGATTTGGCGGCCTCATGGGACGAGCAGTACTTC
>TRBV5-1|TRBD2|.|TRBJ2-1
CASTTPQSGGGNEQFF
TGCGCCAGCACCACCCCTCAGTCGGGAGGAGGAAATGAGCAGTTCTTC
>TRBV19|TRBD1|.|TRBJ2-7
CASSTLGTVSYEQYF
TGTGCCAGTAGTACCCTGGGGACAGTCTCCTACGAGCAGTACTTC
>TRBV19|TRBD1|.|TRBJ2-3
CASRGVSGTGSTDTQYF
TGTGCCAGTAGGGGGGTCTCAGGGACAGGGAGCACAGATACGCAGTATTTT